This T cell receptor (beta chain) was sequenced for a study of T cells in Graves' hyperthyroidism and ophthalmopathy. At the level of the study: Peripheral blood was collected at initial diagnosis, before any treatment.

This clonotype was recorded a few times. Subjects with ophthalmopathy showed a Clinical Activity Score no lower than 3, a NOSPECS grade no lower than 4, and a duration shorter than 3 months. CDR1 MDHEN and CDR2 SYDVKM come from the germline V gene. The CDR3 is 15 amino acids. Trimming took off 2 bases at V and 2 bases at J, with 11 bases between the two ends. RNA transcripts provided the source from which TCR beta CDR3 regions were amplified. The HTBI primer set drove a first-round RT-PCR of the TCR CDR3. From the multiplex PCR reads, TCRdb called clonotypes with MiXCR, one entry per CDR3 protein. The sample holds hundreds of thousands of distinct CDR3 sequences, roughly 15% seen once.

Sequenced input: blood. The chain is built from TRBV28 and TRBJ2-3; TRBD2 is a possible D gene (5 bases). This TCR was sampled from a woman aged 55-69 years with Graves' ophthalmopathy. The CDR3 loop reads CASSLLGENTDTQYF. The CDR3 nucleotides read TGTGCCAGCAGTTTACTGGGAGAAAACACAGATACGCAGTATTTT.